A selection of T cell receptor beta chains follows, all from one sample in a study of radiotherapy plus CTLA-4 blockade in lung cancer. The method was immunoSEQ multiplex PCR; TCRdb's version includes in-frame clones alone and lacks a portion of them. The sample carries about 57,000 clones, less than 85% recorded once. Sequenced material: peripheral blood, taken from a patient treated with radiotherapy plus ipilimumab. These receptors all come from a human donor with non-small cell lung cancer who had a complete response to radiotherapy plus ipilimumab. Both conserved end residues are part of each CDR3. A D gene is named only where the DNA matches it firmly. Clone size appears in some rows only: once, few, many, or a class for an expanded clone.

CASSLAFRENYEQYF	TGTGCCAGCAGCTTAGCTTTTAGGGAGAACTACGAGCAGTACTTC	-	TRBJ2-7	-	TRBV7-2
CASSPISSGRAVEQFF	TGTGCCAGCAGTCCAATCTCTAGCGGGAGGGCCGTTGAGCAGTTCTTC	-	TRBJ2-1	TRBD2	TRBV27
CAWSVAGAGEKLFF	TGTGCCTGGAGTGTTGCGGGGGCCGGTGAAAAACTGTTTTTT	-	TRBJ1-4	-	TRBV30
CASRSPGENQPQHF	TGTGCCAGCAGGAGTCCAGGGGAGAACCAGCCCCAGCATTTT	-	TRBJ1-5	-	TRBV6-1
CASSPPAGVSQPQHF	TGTGCCAGCTCACCACCTGCGGGGGTGTCTCAGCCCCAGCATTTT	-	TRBJ1-5	-	TRBV18
CAWRFLQGYGYTF	TGTGCCTGGAGGTTTTTGCAGGGCTATGGCTACACCTTC	-	TRBJ1-2	-	TRBV30
CASSDSSGQQQFF	TGTGCCAGCAGTGACTCGTCCGGACAACAGCAGTTCTTC	once	TRBJ2-1	-	TRBV6-4
CASSPRGAGGTDTQYF	TGCGCCAGCAGCCCACGCGGAGCGGGGGGTACAGATACGCAGTATTTT	-	TRBJ2-3	TRBD2	TRBV4-1
CASSQGDRENEKLFF	TGCGCCAGCAGCCAAGGGGACAGGGAAAATGAAAAACTGTTTTTT	-	TRBJ1-4	TRBD1	TRBV4-3
CASSFKDRRGGSGNTIYF	TGTGCCAGCAGCTTTAAGGATCGACGGGGGGGATCTGGAAACACCATATATTTT	-	TRBJ1-3	-	TRBV5-6
CASSIGASGGANTGELFF	TGTGCCAGTAGTATAGGAGCTAGCGGGGGGGCGAACACCGGGGAGCTGTTTTTT	-	TRBJ2-2	TRBD2	TRBV19
CASSFASDTGELFF	TGTGCCAGCAGTTTCGCCTCGGACACCGGGGAGCTGTTTTTT	once	TRBJ2-2	-	TRBV28
CASSDRGDYGYTF	TGTGCCAGCTCGGACAGGGGGGACTATGGCTACACCTTC	-	TRBJ1-2	TRBD1	TRBV18
CASSLSSSGQPQHF	TGTGCCAGCAGCTTAAGCAGTTCGGGTCAGCCCCAGCATTTT	few	TRBJ1-5	-	TRBV7-9
CATSRAGEGGELFF	TGCGCCACCTCTCGGGCGGGAGAGGGCGGGGAGCTGTTTTTT	-	TRBJ2-2	TRBD2	TRBV10-2
CASSPVRGTEKLFF	TGTGCCAGTAGTCCCGTCAGGGGGACAGAAAAACTGTTTTTT	-	TRBJ1-4	TRBD1	TRBV19
CASRLTPTGYSNQPQHF	TGTGCAAGTCGCTTAACACCGACAGGGTACAGCAATCAGCCCCAGCATTTT	few	TRBJ1-5	-	TRBV12-2
CASSPDAQGASYGYTF	TGCGCCAGCAGCCCCGACGCGCAGGGGGCATCGTATGGCTACACCTTC	-	TRBJ1-2	TRBD1	TRBV5-1
CASSIVGAFTEAFF	TGTGCCAGTAGTATAGTAGGGGCGTTCACTGAAGCTTTCTTT	once	TRBJ1-1	-	TRBV19
CASIPPGFNDEAFF	TGTGCCAGCATTCCACCAGGGTTCAATGATGAAGCTTTCTTT	once	TRBJ1-1	-	TRBV6-5
CASRGGGSGASKETQYF	TGCGCCAGCAGAGGGGGGGGGAGCGGGGCATCCAAAGAGACCCAGTACTTC	-	TRBJ2-5	-	TRBV10-2
CSVPTSRSYNEQFF	TGCAGCGTTCCGACTAGCCGCTCCTACAATGAGCAGTTCTTC	-	TRBJ2-1	TRBD2	TRBV29-1
CASSFASGSPYNEQFF	TGTGCCAGCAGTTTCGCTAGCGGGAGCCCCTACAATGAGCAGTTCTTC	-	TRBJ2-1	TRBD2	TRBV6-5
CASSFGRMHQPQHF	TGTGCCAGCAGCTTTGGCAGGATGCATCAGCCCCAGCATTTT	medium-sized	TRBJ1-5	-	TRBV5-8
CASSLGGQGSGQPQHF	TGTGCCAGCAGCTTAGGGGGGCAGGGAAGCGGTCAGCCCCAGCATTTT	-	TRBJ1-5	-	TRBV11-2
CASRPPGSGEKLFF	TGTGCCAGCAGGCCCCCGGGGTCGGGTGAAAAACTGTTTTTT	few	TRBJ1-4	-	TRBV6-5
CASSHLGLAGGLAHNEQFF	TGCGCCAGCAGCCACCTGGGACTAGCGGGAGGGCTGGCGCACAATGAGCAGTTCTTC	-	TRBJ2-1	TRBD2	TRBV4-1
CASSVGTGPATQYF	TGTGCCAGCAGCGTAGGAACAGGACCGGCGACCCAGTACTTC	-	TRBJ2-5	-	TRBV9
CASSQVAPGTLGEQYF	TGTGCCAGCAGCCAAGTTGCGCCCGGGACTCTGGGGGAGCAGTACTTC	-	TRBJ2-5	-	TRBV4-2
CASSVSTSGTDTQYF	TGTGCCAGCAGCGTATCGACTAGTGGTACAGATACGCAGTATTTT	-	TRBJ2-3	-	TRBV9
CASSPLAGGPTGEQFF	TGCGCCAGCAGCCCACTAGCGGGAGGGCCAACCGGTGAGCAGTTCTTC	-	TRBJ2-1	TRBD2	TRBV5-1
CASSLDRDRGRVGYTF	TGTGCCAGCAGCTTAGACCGGGACAGGGGGCGCGTTGGCTACACCTTC	-	TRBJ1-2	TRBD1	TRBV7-9
CASSSDRGTKNIQYF	TGTGCCAGCAGCTCCGACAGGGGAACCAAAAACATTCAGTACTTC	-	TRBJ2-4	TRBD1	TRBV7-9
CASSSAGDTRGAYEQYF	TGTGCCAGCTCGTCGGCCGGGGACACCCGAGGAGCCTACGAGCAGTACTTC	-	TRBJ2-7	-	TRBV18
CASSSRGDNSPFHF	TGCGCCAGCAGCTCCAGGGGCGATAATTCACCCTTCCACTTT	-	TRBJ1-6	-	TRBV5-1
CSATNSYEQYF	TGCAGTGCTACTAACAGCTACGAGCAGTACTTC	-	TRBJ2-7	-	TRBV20-1
CASSLGGGWNQPQHF	TGTGCCAGCAGCTTAGGAGGGGGCTGGAATCAGCCCCAGCATTTT	-	TRBJ1-5	TRBD1	TRBV7-9
CASSSPGTNNEQFF	TGTGCCAGCAGTTCCCCCGGGACTAACAATGAGCAGTTCTTC	-	TRBJ2-1	TRBD2	TRBV28
CAWTLTANEQFF	TGTGCCTGGACCCTGACAGCTAATGAGCAGTTCTTC	-	TRBJ2-1	-	TRBV30
CASSSGQGLGYTF	TGCGCCAGCAGCTCTGGACAGGGGCTTGGCTACACCTTC	-	TRBJ1-2	TRBD1	TRBV5-1
CASSEQVRPRDSGGYTF	TGTGCCAGCAGTGAACAGGTCAGGCCACGGGATTCTGGAGGCTACACCTTC	once	TRBJ1-2	-	TRBV6-1
CASSVTGGIGGAFF	TGTGCCAGCAGTGTTACAGGCGGGATTGGAGGAGCTTTCTTT	-	TRBJ1-1	-	TRBV2
CASSEATNEKLFF	TGTGCCAGCAGCGAGGCAACTAATGAAAAACTGTTTTTT	-	TRBJ1-4	-	TRBV5-4
CASSQSPGQAEAFF	TGTGCCAGCAGCCAAAGTCCGGGACAGGCAGAAGCTTTCTTT	-	TRBJ1-1	TRBD1	TRBV16
CASTYDRVGYGYTF	TGTGCCAGTACTTACGACAGGGTCGGCTATGGCTACACCTTC	-	TRBJ1-2	TRBD1	TRBV19
CASSLNGGNTGELFF	TGTGCCAGCAGCTTGAACGGGGGGAACACCGGGGAGCTGTTTTTT	-	TRBJ2-2	-	TRBV7-2
CASSPVARVFRNSPLHF	TGTGCCAGCAGCCCCGTTGCGAGGGTCTTCCGAAATTCACCCCTCCACTTT	-	TRBJ1-6	-	TRBV27
CASSLGTSGYNEQFF	TGTGCCAGCAGCTTAGGGACTAGCGGATACAATGAGCAGTTCTTC	-	TRBJ2-1	TRBD2	TRBV5-4